Shown below are 30 T cell receptor beta chains from a single sample sequenced in a study of blood T cell repertoires in COVID-19. Sequenced by immunoSEQ multiplex PCR; TCRdb stores in-frame clones only, minus some. Of some 200,000 clones in the sample, over 75% were seen once. Sequenced sample: PBMCs or T cells enriched from blood (not recorded which). The receptor set was obtained from a woman aged 18-29 years in a cohort exposed to, infected with or recovered from COVID-19 (not recorded which).

This chain uses TRBV5-4 with TRBJ2-5, with D possibly matching TRBD2 (5 bases). Trimming cost V 4 bases and J 1 base, with 14 bases left between them. Germline assignment: CDR1 SGHNT and CDR2 YYREEE (reference sequence). The CDR3 consists of 15 residues. CDR3 protein: CASSPRASPQETQYF. The CDR3 nucleotides are TGTGCCAGCAGCCCGAGGGCCAGCCCCCAAGAGACCCAGTACTTC.

V and J are TRBV2 and TRBJ1-1, with D perhaps TRBD1 (5 bases). The germline V and J ends were trimmed by 1 base and 4 bases, with 16 bases remaining between them. The CDR3 sequence is 16 residues long. CDR1 is SNHLY and CDR2 is FYNNEI in the germline V gene. This CDR3 reads CASSEGTLQERTEAFF. Written as DNA, the CDR3 is TGTGCCAGCAGTGAAGGGACCCTACAGGAGCGCACTGAAGCTTTCTTT.

A few counts support this clone. The chain has TRBV6-1 and TRBJ1-6, with 9 bases matching TRBD1. The trim removed 0 bases at V and 7 bases at J, leaving 4 bases unmatched. Germline V gene lookup returns CDR1 MNHNS and CDR2 SASEGT. The CDR3 spans 16 residues. The CDR3 protein is CASSEAAGTGNSPLHF. The CDR3 bases are TGTGCCAGCAGTGAAGCGGCCGGGACAGGGAATTCACCCCTCCACTTT.

This chain links TRBV3-1 (or the pseudogene TRBV3-2) with TRBJ2-1, with 9 nucleotides matching TRBD2. The CDR3 contains 17 residues. CDR1 and CDR2 (germline): LGHDT, YNNKEL (reference sequence). V lost 4 bases and J lost 6; bases outside the gene matches: 13. CDR3 DNA: TGTGCCAGCAGCCCCTGGGGCTCTAGCGGGGATATCAATGAGCAGTTCTTC. This gives the protein CASSPWGSSGDINEQFF.

The chain couples TRBV5-8 to TRBJ1-1; TRBD1 matches at 7 bases. There are 12 residues in the CDR3. CDR1 is SGHTS and CDR2 is YDEGEE in the germline V gene. V lost 5 bases, J lost 7 bases, and 5 bases stayed unmatched. DNA for the CDR3: TGTGCCAGCAGAAGGGGGCGAGTTGAAGCTTTCTTT. Amino acid sequence: CASRRGRVEAFF.

This chain joins TRBV7-2 and TRBJ1-2; a possible D gene is TRBD1 (6 bases). V gave up 2 bases and J gave up 4 bases, with 20 bases separating them. This CDR3 is 17 amino acids long. In germline, CDR1 is SGHTA, CDR2 FQGNSA. CDR3 sequence reads: CASSLNRAADSFYGYTF. For the CDR3, the DNA is TGTGCCAGCAGCTTAAACAGGGCCGCCGACTCATTCTATGGCTACACCTTC.

This chain uses TRBV7-9 with TRBJ1-4; the D gene is possibly TRBD1 (5 bases). This CDR3 has 15 residues. V lost 3 bases and J 5 bases, leaving 13 bases between the germline ends. Germline assignment: CDR1 SEHNR and CDR2 FQNEAQ (reference sequence). The CDR3 nucleotides read TGTGCCAGCAGCTTGGGACGGGGGGAGAATGAAAAACTGTTTTTT. This translates into CASSLGRGENEKLFF.

This rearrangement joins TRBV12-3 or TRBV12-4 to TRBJ2-7; D is possibly TRBD1 (5 bases). The CDR3 is made up of 11 amino acids. V shed 6 bases and J shed 9 bases, with 12 bases lying between them. The CDR3 DNA reads as TGTGCCAGCAGGAAAGGGGTCTTGCAGTACTTC. Encoded protein: CASRKGVLQYF.

This chain connects TRBV25-1 to TRBJ2-1; no clear D. Trimming removed 0 bases at V and 6 bases at J, with 12 bases between. CDR1 and CDR2 (germline): MGHDK, SYGVNS. The CDR3 sequence is 15 residues long. The CDR3 DNA reads TGTGCCAGCAGTGAATATCGTCAGGTTACCAATGAGCAGTTCTTC. Encoded protein: CASSEYRQVTNEQFF.

The chain joins TRBV2 to TRBJ1-1; no reliable D call. The CDR3 sequence is 14 residues long. Germline lookup yields CDR1 SNHLY and CDR2 FYNNEI. Trimming left V 2 bases short and J 4 bases short, with 11 bases between. The CDR3: CASSEKGGSTEAFF. The CDR3 bases are TGTGCCAGCAGTGAAAAGGGAGGGAGCACTGAAGCTTTCTTT.

J is TRBJ2-1 and V is TRBV24-1; 10 nucleotides line up with TRBD1. CDR3 length: 16 amino acids. The trim removed 6 bases at V and 2 bases at J, leaving 6 bases unmatched. Germline V gene data show CDR1 as KGHDR and CDR2 as SFDVKD. The CDR3 loop reads CATSIGGTGAYNEQFF. The CDR3 coding sequence is TGTGCCACCAGTATAGGCGGGACAGGGGCCTACAATGAGCAGTTCTTC.

The genes are TRBV27 and TRBJ2-3; TRBD2 is a possible D gene (6 bases). V lost 6 bases, J lost 1 base, and 20 bases lay in between. Germline lookup yields CDR1 MNHEY and CDR2 SMNVEV (reference sequence). This CDR3 spans 17 amino acids. This chain's CDR3 is CASSQRRGGRGTDTQYF. DNA for the CDR3: TGTGCCAGCAGCCAAAGGCGGGGTGGCAGGGGCACAGATACGCAGTATTTT.

The chain uses TRBV10-3 and TRBJ2-5, with D maybe TRBD1 (6 bases). Looked up from germline, CDR1 is ENHRY and CDR2 is SYGVKD. The CDR3 runs to 12 residues. The germline V and J ends were trimmed by 6 bases and 2 bases, with 7 bases remaining between them. The CDR3 nucleotides read TGTGCCATCAGACAGGGTCAAGAGACCCAGTACTTC. Translating it yields CAIRQGQETQYF.

This clone was counted a single time. The V call is TRBV5-4, the J call TRBJ2-7; 8 bases align to TRBD2. CDR3 size: 18 residues. Trimming at V came to 2 bases and at J to 0 bases, leaving 13 bases not matched to a gene. Germline V gives CDR1 SGHNT, CDR2 YYREEE (reference sequence). CDR3 sequence: CASSFEKSSGSPSYEQYF. The CDR3 region has the DNA TGTGCCAGCAGCTTCGAAAAGTCGAGCGGGAGCCCCTCCTACGAGCAGTACTTC.

This clone was picked up a small number of times. This chain connects TRBV18 to TRBJ1-4; no reliable D call. Germline V gives CDR1 KGHSH, CDR2 LQKENI. The CDR3 is 15 amino acids. Trimming removed 2 bases from V and 1 base from J, with 8 bases in between. As DNA, the CDR3 is TGTGCCAGCTCACCATCCGCAGGAACTAATGAAAAACTGTTTTTT. Its translation: CASSPSAGTNEKLFF.

The chain links TRBV11-3 to TRBJ2-7, with D possibly being TRBD2 (5 bases). The ends were cut back, 5 bases at V and 2 bases at J, with 7 bases in the middle. CDR1 is SGHNT, CDR2 YENEEA, per germline. The CDR3 is made up of 12 amino acids. In DNA, the CDR3 is TGTGCCAGCAGCACACTAGCCTACGAGCAGTACTTC. Its protein product is CASSTLAYEQYF.

This chain uses TRBV28 with TRBJ1-2, with TRBD1 identical over 10 bases. The CDR3 length is 14 residues. Germline V gives CDR1 MDHEN, CDR2 SYDVKM. The J segment lost 8 bases and the V segment lost 7 bases, leaving 10 bases of the junction unmatched. CDR3 sequence: CASKTGGAAGGYTF. The CDR3 nucleotides read TGTGCCAGCAAGACAGGGGGCGCTGCGGGGGGCTACACCTTC.

The gene calls are TRBV5-5 and TRBJ1-2; tentatively, D is TRBD1 (5 bases). The CDR3 totals 15 residues. Trimming left V 4 bases short and J 2 bases short, with 15 bases between. Per the germline V gene, CDR1 is SGHKS and CDR2 is YYEKEE (reference sequence). CDR3 in amino acids: CASSNGQFGNYGYTF. The CDR3 bases are TGTGCCAGCAGCAACGGACAATTTGGGAACTATGGCTACACCTTC.

This clone was recorded only once. This chain uses TRBV9 with TRBJ1-1; 10 bases map to TRBD1. CDR1 and CDR2 from the germline V gene are SGDLS and YYNGEE. The CDR3 is 15 amino acids. V was pared by 0 bases and J by 4 bases, with 3 bases of the junction left unmatched. The CDR3 DNA sequence: TGTGCCAGCAGCGTAGGGGACAGGGGACCCACTGAAGCTTTCTTT. This translates into CASSVGDRGPTEAFF.

The V gene is TRBV6-1, the J gene TRBJ1-2; D gene uncertain. This CDR3 is built from 16 residues. CDR1 and CDR2 (germline): MNHNS, SASEGT. Trimming removed 1 base from V and 8 bases from J, with 20 bases in between. CDR3 region: CASSEGPGTDLGGYTF. Here the CDR3 DNA reads TGTGCCAGCAGTGAAGGGCCGGGAACCGACTTGGGCGGCTACACCTTC.

V and J are TRBV28 and TRBJ1-2, with 10 bases matching TRBD1. The ends lost 5 bases at V and 6 bases at J; junction bases unmatched: 9. This CDR3 has 15 residues. Per germline, CDR1 MDHEN and CDR2 SYDVKM. In DNA, the CDR3 is TGTGCCAGCAGTCCCGGGACAGGGGCATGGGATGGCTACACCTTC. Translating it yields CASSPGTGAWDGYTF.

The chain recombines TRBV28 with TRBJ1-5; TRBD1 is a possible D gene (6 bases). Trimming shortened V by 5 bases and J by 7 bases, and 18 bases separated the two germline ends. This CDR3 has 15 residues. Per the germline V gene, CDR1 is MDHEN and CDR2 is SYDVKM. Written as DNA, the CDR3 is TGTGCCAGCAGTCCTGGGGGAGGGGGAGACCAGCCCCAGCATTTT. This translates into CASSPGGGGDQPQHF.

The J gene is TRBJ2-3, the V gene TRBV7-6; no reliable D call. The CDR3 has 14 amino acids. V was pared by 3 bases and J by 6 bases, with 13 bases between. Germline V CDR1 and CDR2: SGHVS, FNYEAQ. The CDR3 DNA reads as TGTGCCAGCAGCTTTTCTCCGTATATTGATACGCAGTATTTT. This translates into CASSFSPYIDTQYF.

The chain couples TRBV4-1 to TRBJ2-1, with TRBD2 matching over 9 bases. V trimming: 1 base; J trimming: 9 bases; junction bases outside the gene matches: 10. This CDR3 region has 16 residues. From germline, CDR1 is MGHRA and CDR2 YSYEKL. This CDR3 reads CASSQGRASGITEQFF. The CDR3 region has the DNA TGCGCCAGCAGCCAAGGGCGGGCTAGCGGGATTACTGAGCAGTTCTTC.

The chain is built from TRBV7-8 and TRBJ1-2; TRBD1 aligns across 7 bases. The J segment lost 8 bases and the V segment lost 1 base, leaving 10 bases of the junction unmatched. CDR1 and CDR2 (germline): SGHVS, FQNEAQ. CDR3 length: 15 amino acids. The CDR3 nucleotides read TGTGCCAGCAGCTTAGATGTCAGGGACAGTGGGGGCTACACCTTC. Protein sequence: CASSLDVRDSGGYTF.

The chain links TRBV7-3 to TRBJ2-1; TRBD1 matches at 8 bases. CDR3 length equals 15 residues. CDR1 SGHTA and CDR2 FQGTGA come from the germline V gene. The junction had 6 bases not matched to a gene; V was cut back by 2 bases and J by 6 bases. CDR3 coding DNA: TGTGCCAGCAGCTTAGGACAGGGCCCTCTCAATGAGCAGTTCTTC. Protein: CASSLGQGPLNEQFF.

This sequence joins TRBV27 and TRBJ2-7, with 8 bases identical to TRBD2. The CDR3 runs 14 residues. The germline V gene has CDR1 MNHEY and CDR2 SMNVEV (reference sequence). V lost 6 bases, J lost 3 bases, and 7 bases stayed unmatched. The DNA of the CDR3 is TGTGCCAGCAGCTTCAGCGGGAGTTTCTACGAGCAGTACTTC. Residues: CASSFSGSFYEQYF.

The chain employs TRBV11-2 and TRBJ1-3; no definite D call. The CDR3 runs 12 residues. V dropped 9 bases and J dropped 0 bases, with 6 bases sitting between them. Germline V lookup: CDR1 SGHAT, CDR2 FQNNGV. The chain's CDR3 is CASTDSGNTIYF. DNA of the CDR3: TGTGCCAGTACAGACTCTGGAAACACCATATATTTT.

The count of this clone is one. The chain has TRBV5-4 and TRBJ1-2; a weak D match, TRBD1 (5 bases). The CDR3 extends over 13 amino acids. CDR1 is SGHNT and CDR2 is YYREEE in the germline V gene (reference sequence). Trimming left V 4 bases short and J 0 bases short, with 7 bases between. DNA for the CDR3: TGTGCCAGCAGCACGACAGCTAACTATGGCTACACCTTC. Protein sequence: CASSTTANYGYTF.

The chain is built from TRBV10-1 and TRBJ2-1, with D perhaps TRBD1 (5 bases). The CDR3 is made up of 14 amino acids. Germline-derived CDR1 and CDR2 are WNHNN and SYGVQD (reference sequence). Trimming removed 5 bases at V and 8 bases at J, with 16 bases between. CDR3 sequence (DNA): TGCGCCAGCAGTCAGCTAAGGACACCCGATGAGCAGTTCTTC. It is translated as CASSQLRTPDEQFF.